The 10 T cell receptor beta chains below all came from one sample that was sequenced in a study of patients and donors after allogeneic stem cell transplantation. TCRdb reprocessed the RT-PCR reads with MiXCR, giving one entry per CDR3 protein. The table shows hundreds of thousands of distinct CDR3 sequences, with 16% occurring only once. Sequencing was done on a sample of blood, either unsorted or a sorted T cell fraction (not recorded which). These receptors came from a human donor who was either an allogeneic HSCT recipient or a stem cell or donor lymphocyte infusion donor (not recorded which). It is not recorded whose cells these are; they may come from a transplant donor.

The rearrangement links TRBV11-1 to TRBJ2-3; TRBD2 matches at 7 bases. V lost 3 bases, J lost 2 bases, and 8 bases stayed unmatched. This CDR3 region has 16 residues. Germline V lookup: CDR1 SGHAT, CDR2 FQDESV (reference sequence). The CDR3 spells CASSFDRDYITDTQYF. CDR3 in DNA: TGTGCCAGCAGCTTCGATCGGGACTATATCACAGATACGCAGTATTTT.

There are a few counts of this clonotype. V is TRBV20-1 and J is TRBJ1-6; D possibly corresponds to TRBD1 (5 bases). The CDR3 spans 15 residues. The V gene's germline CDR1 is DFQATT and CDR2 SNEGSKA (reference sequence). V gave up 3 bases and J gave up 7 bases, with 16 bases separating them. The CDR3 bases are TGCAGTGCTAGCTCTATAGGGTCAGGGAATTCACCCCTCCACTTT. It is translated as CSASSIGSGNSPLHF.

The chain combines TRBV5-1 with TRBJ2-1; 8 bases fit TRBD2. J lost 9 bases, V lost 4 bases, and 12 bases had no gene match. CDR1 is SGHRS and CDR2 is YFSETQ in the germline V gene. The CDR3 contains 15 residues. CDR3 sequence (DNA): TGCGCCAGCAGCCCGGGGGGAGCGGGAGCTTTTGAGCAGTTCTTC. This gives the protein CASSPGGAGAFEQFF.

This clonotype appeared many times. The V gene is TRBV12-3 or TRBV12-4, the J gene TRBJ1-1; 9 bases align to TRBD1. The CDR3 contains 12 residues. With 7 bases clipped from V and 7 bases from J, the junction kept 4 bases outside the gene matches. The chain's CDR3 is CASINRGLEAFF. The CDR3, as DNA: TGTGCCAGCATTAACAGGGGGCTTGAAGCTTTCTTT.

The V call is TRBV29-1, the J call TRBJ2-7; D is possibly TRBD1 or TRBD2 (5 bases each). V lost 6 bases to trimming and J lost 0 bases, with 18 bases between them. The length of the CDR3 is 15 residues. The germline gives CDR1 SQVTM, CDR2 ANQGSEA. This CDR3 is CSVSLGDGYSYEQYF. CDR3 nucleotides: TGCAGCGTCTCTCTAGGGGACGGGTACTCCTACGAGCAGTACTTC.

V usage is TRBV4-3 and J usage is TRBJ1-6; D is unresolved. Trimming shortened V by 6 bases and J by 10 bases, and 16 bases separated the two germline ends. This CDR3 region has 14 residues. The V gene's germline CDR1 is LGHNA and CDR2 YSLEER. The CDR3 protein is CASSPRGEYSPLHF. The CDR3 DNA sequence: TGCGCCAGCAGTCCCCGCGGGGAGTACTCACCCCTCCACTTT.

This clonotype was seen many times. CDR3 residues: CASSMGQGRQPQHF. The DNA for the CDR3 is TGTGCCAGCAGCATGGGACAGGGACGGCAGCCCCAGCATTTT. The J gene is TRBJ1-5, the V gene TRBV12-3 or TRBV12-4; 9 nucleotides line up with TRBD1. This CDR3 region has 14 residues. Trimming took 6 bases from V and 7 from J; bases not matched to a gene: 7.

The table lists this clonotype with a few counts. This sequence joins TRBV24-1 and TRBJ1-2; tentative D call: TRBD1 (6 bases). CDR1 is KGHDR and CDR2 is SFDVKD in the germline V gene. V was shortened by 2 bases and J by 2 bases, with 20 bases between the two germline ends. The CDR3 is made up of 18 amino acids. Here the CDR3 DNA reads TGTGCCACCAGTGATTCGGGCAGGGGCCGCCAGTTAAACTATGGCTACACCTTC. Amino acids: CATSDSGRGRQLNYGYTF.

This clonotype was counted a few times. The chain carries TRBV2 and TRBJ2-1; 13 bases match TRBD2. Germline lookup yields CDR1 SNHLY and CDR2 FYNNEI. This CDR3 region has 14 residues. V lost 6 bases and J lost 7; bases outside the gene matches: 3. CDR3 DNA: TGTGCCAGCAGGGGACTAGCGGGAAGGAATGAGCAGTTCTTC. Protein sequence: CASRGLAGRNEQFF.

The chain uses TRBV19 and TRBJ2-1; D remains unclear. V lost 4 bases, J lost 3 bases, and 7 bases lay in between. This CDR3 contains 13 residues. CDR1 and CDR2 from the germline V gene are LNHDA and SQIVND (reference sequence). The CDR3: CASSTGIYNEQFF. CDR3 coding DNA: TGTGCCAGTAGTACTGGGATCTACAATGAGCAGTTCTTC.